This paragraph reports one TCR beta chain. In the original processing: Amplification with reference gene primers provided the estimates of nucleated cell counts. The method was immunoSEQ multiplex PCR; TCRdb's version includes in-frame clones alone and lacks a portion of them. V, J and clone size were drawn from that table, and D and trimming were deduced from the DNA. Among about 140,000 clones listed, around 80% were seen once. In germline, CDR1 is LGHDT, CDR2 YNNKEL (reference sequence). The CDR3 consists of 15 residues. The V end was cut by 0 bases, the J end by 0 bases, with 8 bases between. The data were taken from a study of blood T cell repertoires in COVID-19. Study background: The United States, Italy and Spain provided the acute and convalescent COVID-19 samples. PBMCs, B-cell-depleted T cells, or T cells were the source of the cDNA or gDNA that made up the material.

The receptor comes from an elderly woman with active or convalescent COVID-19. The rearrangement links TRBV3-1 (or the pseudogene TRBV3-2) to TRBJ1-1, with D hard to call. Sequenced sample: peripheral blood. CDR3 sequence: CASSQDLFLNTEAFF. CDR3 DNA: TGTGCCAGCAGCCAAGATCTCTTCCTGAACACTGAAGCTTTCTTT.